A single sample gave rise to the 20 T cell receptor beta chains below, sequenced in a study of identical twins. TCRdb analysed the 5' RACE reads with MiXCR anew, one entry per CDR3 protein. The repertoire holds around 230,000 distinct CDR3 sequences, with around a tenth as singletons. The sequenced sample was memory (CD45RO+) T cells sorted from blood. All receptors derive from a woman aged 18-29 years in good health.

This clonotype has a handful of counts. CDR3 amino acids: CASSLGRPGELFF. CDR3 nucleotides: TGTGCCAGCAGCTTGGGAAGGCCCGGGGAGCTGTTTTTT. The rearrangement joins TRBV11-3 to TRBJ2-2; D gene unclear. V was pared by 3 bases and J by 6 bases, with 8 bases between. Germline-derived CDR1 and CDR2 are SGHNT and YENEEA. The CDR3 contains 13 residues.

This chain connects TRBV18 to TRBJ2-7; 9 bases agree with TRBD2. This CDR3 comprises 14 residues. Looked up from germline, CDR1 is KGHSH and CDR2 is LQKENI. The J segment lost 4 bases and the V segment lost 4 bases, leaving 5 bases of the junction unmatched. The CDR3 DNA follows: TGTGCCAGCTCACTAGCGGGAGCAGCGTACGAGCAGTACTTC. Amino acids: CASSLAGAAYEQYF. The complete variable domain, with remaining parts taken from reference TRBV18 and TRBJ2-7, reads NAGVMQNPRHLVRRRGQEARLRCSPMKGHSHVYWYRQLPEEGLKFMVYLQKENIIDESGMPKERFSAEFPKEGPSILRIQQVVRGDSAAYFCASSLAGAAYEQYFGPGTRLTVT.

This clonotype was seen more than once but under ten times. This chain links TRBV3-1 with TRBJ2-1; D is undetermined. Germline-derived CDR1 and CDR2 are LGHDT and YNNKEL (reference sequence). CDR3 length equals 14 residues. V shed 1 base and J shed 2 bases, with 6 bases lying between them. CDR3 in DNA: TGTGCCAGCAGCCAAGTGGTAGCCTACAATGAGCAGTTCTTC. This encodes CASSQVVAYNEQFF.

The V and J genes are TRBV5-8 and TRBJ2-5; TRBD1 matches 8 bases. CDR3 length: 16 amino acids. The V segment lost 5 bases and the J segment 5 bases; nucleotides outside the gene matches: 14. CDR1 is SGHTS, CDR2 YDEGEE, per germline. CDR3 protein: CASSPFLTGESETQYF. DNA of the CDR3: TGTGCCAGCAGTCCTTTCCTGACAGGGGAGTCTGAGACCCAGTACTTC.

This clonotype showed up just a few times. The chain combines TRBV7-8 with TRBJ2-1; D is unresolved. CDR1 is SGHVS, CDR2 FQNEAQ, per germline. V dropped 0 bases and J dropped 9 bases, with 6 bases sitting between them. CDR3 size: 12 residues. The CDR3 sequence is CASSLASTEQFF. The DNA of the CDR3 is TGTGCCAGCAGCTTAGCTAGTACTGAGCAGTTCTTC.

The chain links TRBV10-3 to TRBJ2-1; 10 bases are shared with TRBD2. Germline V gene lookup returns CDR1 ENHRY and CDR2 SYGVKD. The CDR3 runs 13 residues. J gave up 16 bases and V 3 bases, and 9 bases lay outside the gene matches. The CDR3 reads CAISEFLGTSEFF. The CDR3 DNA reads TGTGCCATCAGTGAATTTTTAGGGACTAGCGAATTCTTC.

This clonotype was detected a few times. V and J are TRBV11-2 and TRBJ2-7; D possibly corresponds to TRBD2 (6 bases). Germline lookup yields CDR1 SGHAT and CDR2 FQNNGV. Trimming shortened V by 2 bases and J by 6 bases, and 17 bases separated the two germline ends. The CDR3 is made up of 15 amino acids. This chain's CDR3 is CASSLFQGEVGEQYF. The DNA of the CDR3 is TGTGCCAGCAGCTTATTCCAAGGGGAGGTGGGCGAGCAGTACTTC.

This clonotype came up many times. CDR3 DNA sequence: TGTGCCGCCGATGACAGCTATAGCAATCAGCCCCAGCATTTT. Translated, it gives CAADDSYSNQPQHF. The chain carries TRBV6-2 or TRBV6-3 and TRBJ1-5; D possibly corresponds to TRBD1 (5 bases). Germline CDR1 MNHEY, CDR2 SVGEGT. V was pared by 11 bases and J by 0 bases, with 14 bases between. The CDR3 has 14 amino acids.

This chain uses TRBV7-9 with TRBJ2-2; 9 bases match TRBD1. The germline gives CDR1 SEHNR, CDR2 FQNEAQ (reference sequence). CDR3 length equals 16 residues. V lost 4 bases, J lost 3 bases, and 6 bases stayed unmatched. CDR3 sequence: CASSSRWTGDTGELFF. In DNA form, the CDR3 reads TGTGCCAGCAGCTCCAGGTGGACAGGGGACACCGGGGAGCTGTTTTTT.

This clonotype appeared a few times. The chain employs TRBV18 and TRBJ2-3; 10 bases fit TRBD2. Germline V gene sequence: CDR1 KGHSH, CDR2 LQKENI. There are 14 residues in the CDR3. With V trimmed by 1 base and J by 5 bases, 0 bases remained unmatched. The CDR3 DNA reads TGTGCCAGCTCACCACTAGCGGGAGGAGATACGCAGTATTTT. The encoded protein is CASSPLAGGDTQYF.

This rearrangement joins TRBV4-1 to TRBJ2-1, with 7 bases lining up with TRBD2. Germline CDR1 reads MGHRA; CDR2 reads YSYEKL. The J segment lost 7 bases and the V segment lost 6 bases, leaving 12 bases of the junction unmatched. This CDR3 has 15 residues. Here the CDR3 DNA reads TGCGCCAGCAGTCGACTCCTAGCGGAGTATAATGAGCAGTTCTTC. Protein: CASSRLLAEYNEQFF.

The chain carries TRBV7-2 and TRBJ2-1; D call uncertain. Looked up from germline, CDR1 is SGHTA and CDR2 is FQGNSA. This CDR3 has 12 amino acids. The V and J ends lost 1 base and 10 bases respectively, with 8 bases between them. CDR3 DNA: TGTACCAGCAGCTTAGGCCCCCCGGAGCAGTTCTTC. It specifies CTSSLGPPEQFF.

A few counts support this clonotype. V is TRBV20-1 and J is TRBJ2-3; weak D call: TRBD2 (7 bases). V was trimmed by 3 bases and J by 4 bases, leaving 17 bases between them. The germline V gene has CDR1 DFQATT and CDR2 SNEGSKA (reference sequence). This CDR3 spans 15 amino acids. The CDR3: CSASRIGGLSDTQYF. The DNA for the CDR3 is TGCAGTGCTAGTCGAATCGGGGGGCTCTCAGATACGCAGTATTTT.

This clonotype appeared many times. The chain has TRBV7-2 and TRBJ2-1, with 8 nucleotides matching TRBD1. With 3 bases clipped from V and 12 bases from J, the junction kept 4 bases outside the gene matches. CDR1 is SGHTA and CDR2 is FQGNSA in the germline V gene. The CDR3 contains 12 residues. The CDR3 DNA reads TGTGCCAGCAGCTTGGACAGGGAGCGGCAGTTCTTC. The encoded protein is CASSLDRERQFF.

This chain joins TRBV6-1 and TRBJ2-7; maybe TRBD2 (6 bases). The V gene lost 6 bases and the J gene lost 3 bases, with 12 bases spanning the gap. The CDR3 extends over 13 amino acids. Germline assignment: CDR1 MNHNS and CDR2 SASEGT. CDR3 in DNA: TGTGCCAGCAGAGGGGCGGGACTCTACGAGCAGTACTTC. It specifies CASRGAGLYEQYF.

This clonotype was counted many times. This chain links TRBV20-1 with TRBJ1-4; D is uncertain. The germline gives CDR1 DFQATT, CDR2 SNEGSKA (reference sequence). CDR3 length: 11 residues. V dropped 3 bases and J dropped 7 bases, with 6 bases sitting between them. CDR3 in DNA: TGCAGTGCTAGTAATGTTGAAAAACTGTTTTTT. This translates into CSASNVEKLFF.

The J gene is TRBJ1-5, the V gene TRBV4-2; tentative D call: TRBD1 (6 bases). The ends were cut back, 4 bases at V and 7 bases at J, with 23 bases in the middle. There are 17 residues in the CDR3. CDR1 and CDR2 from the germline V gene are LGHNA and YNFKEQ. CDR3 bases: TGTGCCAGCAGCCCCATGCCCCTCGTGGGGGGCGGCCAGCCCCAGCATTTT. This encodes CASSPMPLVGGGQPQHF.

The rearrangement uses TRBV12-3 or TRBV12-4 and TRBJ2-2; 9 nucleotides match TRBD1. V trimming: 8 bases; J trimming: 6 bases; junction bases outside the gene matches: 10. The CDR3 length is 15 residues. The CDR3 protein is CASGARQGVPGELFF. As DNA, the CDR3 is TGTGCCAGCGGGGCCAGACAGGGGGTCCCCGGGGAGCTGTTTTTT.

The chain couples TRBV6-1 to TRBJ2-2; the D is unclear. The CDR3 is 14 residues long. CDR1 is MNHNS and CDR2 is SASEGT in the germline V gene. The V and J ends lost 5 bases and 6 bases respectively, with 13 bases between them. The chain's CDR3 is CASSRRGDPGELFF. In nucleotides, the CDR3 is TGTGCCAGCAGTCGCCGTGGGGATCCCGGGGAGCTGTTTTTT.

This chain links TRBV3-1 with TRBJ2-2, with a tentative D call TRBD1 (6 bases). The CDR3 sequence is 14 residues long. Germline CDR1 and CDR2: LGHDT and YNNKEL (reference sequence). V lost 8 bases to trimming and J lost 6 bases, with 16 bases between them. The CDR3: CASGDPGVAGELFF. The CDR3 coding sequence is TGTGCCAGCGGAGACCCAGGGGTAGCCGGGGAGCTGTTTTTT.